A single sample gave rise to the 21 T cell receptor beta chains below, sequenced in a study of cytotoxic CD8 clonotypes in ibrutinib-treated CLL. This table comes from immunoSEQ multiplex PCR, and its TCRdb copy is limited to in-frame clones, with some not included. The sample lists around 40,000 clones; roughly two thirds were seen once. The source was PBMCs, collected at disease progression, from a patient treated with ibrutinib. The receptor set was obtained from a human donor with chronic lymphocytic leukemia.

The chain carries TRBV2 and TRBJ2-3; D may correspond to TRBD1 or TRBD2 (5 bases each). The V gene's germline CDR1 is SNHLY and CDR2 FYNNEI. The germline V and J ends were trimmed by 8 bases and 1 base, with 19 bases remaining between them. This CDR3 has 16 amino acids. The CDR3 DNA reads TGTGCCAGCGCCGGGGCTATGCGGAGGCGCACAGATACGCAGTATTTT. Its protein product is CASAGAMRRRTDTQYF.

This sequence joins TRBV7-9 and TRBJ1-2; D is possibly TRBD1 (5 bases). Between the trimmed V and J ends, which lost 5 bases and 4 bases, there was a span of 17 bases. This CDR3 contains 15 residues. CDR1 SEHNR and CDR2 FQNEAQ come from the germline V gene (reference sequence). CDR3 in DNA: TGTGCCAGCAGCCCTAGCGTTGGGGGACCCTATGGCTACACCTTC. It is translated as CASSPSVGGPYGYTF.

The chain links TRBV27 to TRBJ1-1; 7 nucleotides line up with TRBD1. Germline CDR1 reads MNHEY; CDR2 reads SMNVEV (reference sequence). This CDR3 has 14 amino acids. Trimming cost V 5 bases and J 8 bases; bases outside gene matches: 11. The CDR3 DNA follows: TGTGCCAGCAGTCCACGGGGACAGTTCAGCGAAGCTTTCTTT. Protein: CASSPRGQFSEAFF.

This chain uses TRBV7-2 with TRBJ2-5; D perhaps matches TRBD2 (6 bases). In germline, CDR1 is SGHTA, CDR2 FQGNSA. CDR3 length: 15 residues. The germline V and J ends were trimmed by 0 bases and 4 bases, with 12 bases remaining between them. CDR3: CASSLARAGTETQYF. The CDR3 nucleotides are TGTGCCAGCAGCTTAGCCCGCGCGGGGACAGAGACCCAGTACTTC.

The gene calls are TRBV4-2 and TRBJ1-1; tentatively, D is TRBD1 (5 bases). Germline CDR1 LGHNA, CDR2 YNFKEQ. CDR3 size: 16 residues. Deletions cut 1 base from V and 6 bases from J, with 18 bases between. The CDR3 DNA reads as TGTGCCAGCAGCCAAGCCACCCCCGGGGCAGGGCCTGAAGCTTTCTTT. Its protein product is CASSQATPGAGPEAFF.

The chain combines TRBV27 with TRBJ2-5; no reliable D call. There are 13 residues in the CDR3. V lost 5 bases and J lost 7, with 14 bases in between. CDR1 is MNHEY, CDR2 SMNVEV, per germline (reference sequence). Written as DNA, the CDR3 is TGTGCCAGCAGTCCAGGATACGACGGGACCCAGTACTTC. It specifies CASSPGYDGTQYF.

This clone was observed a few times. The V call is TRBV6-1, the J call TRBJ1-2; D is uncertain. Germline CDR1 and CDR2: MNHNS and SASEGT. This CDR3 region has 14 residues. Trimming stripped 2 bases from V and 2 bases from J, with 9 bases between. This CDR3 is CASSESAGNYGYTF. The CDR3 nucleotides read TGTGCCAGCAGTGAATCGGCAGGAAACTATGGCTACACCTTC.

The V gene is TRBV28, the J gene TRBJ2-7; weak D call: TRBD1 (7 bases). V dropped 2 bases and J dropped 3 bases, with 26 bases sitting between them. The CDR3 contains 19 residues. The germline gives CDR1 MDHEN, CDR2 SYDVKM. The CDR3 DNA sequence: TGTGCCAGCAGTTTAATCCCCCGGGGGTGGTTGGCAGGGGGCTACGAGCAGTACTTC. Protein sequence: CASSLIPRGWLAGGYEQYF.

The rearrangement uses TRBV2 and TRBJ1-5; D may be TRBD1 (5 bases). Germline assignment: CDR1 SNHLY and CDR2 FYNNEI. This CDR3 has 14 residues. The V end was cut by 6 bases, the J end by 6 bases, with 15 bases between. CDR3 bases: TGTGCCAGCAGCCTGGACATAGGGGTTCAGCCCCAGCATTTT. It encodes CASSLDIGVQPQHF.

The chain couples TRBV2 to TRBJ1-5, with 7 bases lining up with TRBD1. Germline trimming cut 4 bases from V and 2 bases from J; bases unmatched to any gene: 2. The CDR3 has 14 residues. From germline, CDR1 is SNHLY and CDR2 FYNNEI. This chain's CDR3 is CASSGQGRNQPQHF. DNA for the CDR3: TGTGCCAGCAGTGGACAGGGACGCAATCAGCCCCAGCATTTT.

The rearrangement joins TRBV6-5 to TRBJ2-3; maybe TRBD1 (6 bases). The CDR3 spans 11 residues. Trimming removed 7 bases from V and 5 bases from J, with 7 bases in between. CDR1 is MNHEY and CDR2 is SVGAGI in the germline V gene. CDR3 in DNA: TGTGCCAGCATCAGGGGAGATACGCAGTATTTT. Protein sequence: CASIRGDTQYF.

The DNA of the CDR3 is TGTGCCAGCAGCGCTCCCACACGAGCTAACTATGGCTACACCTTC. Translating it yields CASSAPTRANYGYTF. The gene calls are TRBV7-9 and TRBJ1-2; D unresolved. Germline values: CDR1 SEHNR, CDR2 FQNEAQ (reference sequence). This CDR3 contains 15 residues. Trimming removed 5 bases at V and 0 bases at J, with 13 bases between.

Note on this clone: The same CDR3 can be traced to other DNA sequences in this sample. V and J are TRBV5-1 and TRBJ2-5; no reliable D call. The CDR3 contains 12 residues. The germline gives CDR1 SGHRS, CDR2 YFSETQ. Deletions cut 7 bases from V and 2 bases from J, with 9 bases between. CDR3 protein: CASGQVQETQYF. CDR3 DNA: TGCGCCAGCGGTCAGGTTCAAGAGACCCAGTACTTC.

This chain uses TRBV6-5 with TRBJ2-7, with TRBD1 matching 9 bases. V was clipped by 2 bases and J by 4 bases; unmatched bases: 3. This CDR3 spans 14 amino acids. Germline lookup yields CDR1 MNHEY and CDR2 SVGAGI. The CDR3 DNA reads TGTGCCAGCAGTTACAACAGGGGGCTATACGAGCAGTACTTC. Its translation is CASSYNRGLYEQYF.

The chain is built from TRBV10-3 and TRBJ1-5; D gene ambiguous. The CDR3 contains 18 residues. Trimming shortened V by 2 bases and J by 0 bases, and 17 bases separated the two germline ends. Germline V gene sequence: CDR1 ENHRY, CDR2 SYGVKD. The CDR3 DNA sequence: TGTGCCATCAGTGAGGCGAGGTCGGTGGGTTCTAGCAATCAGCCCCAGCATTTT. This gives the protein CAISEARSVGSSNQPQHF.

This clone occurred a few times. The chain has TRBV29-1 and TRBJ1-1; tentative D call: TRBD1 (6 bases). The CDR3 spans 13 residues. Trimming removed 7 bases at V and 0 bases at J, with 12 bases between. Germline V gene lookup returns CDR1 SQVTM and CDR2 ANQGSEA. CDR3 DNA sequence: TGCAGCGCCCGACAGGCGATGAACACTGAAGCTTTCTTT. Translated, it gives CSARQAMNTEAFF. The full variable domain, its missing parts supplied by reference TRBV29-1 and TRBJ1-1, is SAVISQKPSRDICQRGTSLTIQCQVDSQVTMMFWYRQQPGQSLTLIATANQGSEATYESGFVIDKFPISRPNLTFSTLTVSNMSPEDSSIYLCSARQAMNTEAFFGQGTRLTVV.

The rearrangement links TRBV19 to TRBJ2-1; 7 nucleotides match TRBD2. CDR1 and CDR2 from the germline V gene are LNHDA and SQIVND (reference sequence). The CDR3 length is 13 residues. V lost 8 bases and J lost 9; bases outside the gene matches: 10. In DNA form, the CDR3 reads TGTGCCAGTGGACTAGGGCCTTTTGGTGAGCAGTTCTTC. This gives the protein CASGLGPFGEQFF.

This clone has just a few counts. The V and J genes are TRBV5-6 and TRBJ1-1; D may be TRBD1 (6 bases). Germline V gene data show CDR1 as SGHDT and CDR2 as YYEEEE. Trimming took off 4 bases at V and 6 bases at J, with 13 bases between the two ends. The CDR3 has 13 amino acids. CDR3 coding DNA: TGTGCCAGCAGCCCACAGACAGGCCCTGAAGCTTTCTTT. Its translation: CASSPQTGPEAFF.

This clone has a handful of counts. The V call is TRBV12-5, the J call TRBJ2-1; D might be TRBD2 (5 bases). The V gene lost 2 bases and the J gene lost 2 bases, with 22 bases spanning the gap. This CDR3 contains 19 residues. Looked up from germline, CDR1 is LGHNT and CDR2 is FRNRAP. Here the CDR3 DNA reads TGTGCTAGTGGTTTGAGGCTGCCTTATGAGGGCCGAACCTACAATGAGCAGTTCTTC. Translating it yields CASGLRLPYEGRTYNEQFF.

The CDR3: CASTRLIAGRRDTQYF. CDR3 nucleotides: TGTGCCAGCACCCGACTAATAGCTGGGAGACGGGATACGCAGTATTTT. The chain combines TRBV27 with TRBJ2-3; a weak D match, TRBD2 (5 bases). Looked up from germline, CDR1 is MNHEY and CDR2 is SMNVEV (reference sequence). The length of the CDR3 is 16 residues. V was trimmed by 7 bases and J by 6 bases, leaving 23 bases between them.

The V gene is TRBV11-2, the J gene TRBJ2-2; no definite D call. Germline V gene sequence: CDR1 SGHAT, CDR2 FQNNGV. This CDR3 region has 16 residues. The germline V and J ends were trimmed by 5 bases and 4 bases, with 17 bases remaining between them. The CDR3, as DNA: TGTGCCAGCAGCCCGGAGTTTGGCGGTCGCACCGGGGAGCTGTTTTTT. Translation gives CASSPEFGGRTGELFF. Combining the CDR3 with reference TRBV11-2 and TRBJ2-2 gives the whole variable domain EAGVAQSPRYKIIEKRQSVAFWCNPISGHATLYWYQQILGQGPKLLIQFQNNGVVDDSQLPKDRFSAERLKGVDSTLKIQPAKLEDSAVYLCASSPEFGGRTGELFFGEGSRLTVL.